This passage covers 12 T cell receptor beta chains from one sample sequenced in a study of cytomegalovirus exposure and HLA in healthy donors. A multiplex PCR was run with 60 Vbeta primers and 13 Jbeta primers. Assay used: immunoSEQ multiplex PCR; TCRdb lists only in-frame clones, some missing. This sample carries fewer than 200,000 clones, around 68% of them seen once, and the ten largest clones take approximately 1.6%. Sample: PBMCs. These receptors all stem from a girl aged 10-17 years in good health and CMV-seronegative.

The V gene is TRBV15, the J gene TRBJ2-7; D is unresolved. The CDR3 sequence is 11 residues long. Trimming pared 5 bases from V and 5 bases from J, leaving 7 bases between. CDR1 is LNHNV, CDR2 YYDKDF, per germline (reference sequence). The CDR3 region is CATSFQNEQYF. Here the CDR3 DNA reads TGTGCCACCAGCTTTCAGAACGAGCAGTACTTC.

The J gene is TRBJ1-5, the V gene TRBV9; 9 bases agree with TRBD1. J gave up 6 bases and V 4 bases, and 5 bases lay outside the gene matches. The germline V gene has CDR1 SGDLS and CDR2 YYNGEE. There are 14 residues in the CDR3. CDR3: CASSQQGASQPQHF. In DNA, the CDR3 is TGTGCCAGCAGCCAACAGGGGGCTAGTCAGCCCCAGCATTTT. Full variable domain (remainder filled in from reference TRBV9 and TRBJ1-5): DSGVTQTPKHLITATGQRVTLRCSPRSGDLSVYWYQQSLDQGLQFLIQYYNGEERAKGNILERFSAQQFPDLHSELNLSSLELGDSALYFCASSQQGASQPQHFGDGTRLSIL.

The gene calls are TRBV11-2 and TRBJ1-1; D unclear. V lost 3 bases, J lost 4 bases, and 12 bases lay in between. Germline V gives CDR1 SGHAT, CDR2 FQNNGV. There are 14 residues in the CDR3. The DNA for the CDR3 is TGTGCCAGCAGCTTTTCGCCAGGATCCACTGAAGCTTTCTTT. It codes for CASSFSPGSTEAFF. The whole variable domain, filled in from reference TRBV11-2 and TRBJ1-1, reads EAGVAQSPRYKIIEKRQSVAFWCNPISGHATLYWYQQILGQGPKLLIQFQNNGVVDDSQLPKDRFSAERLKGVDSTLKIQPAKLEDSAVYLCASSFSPGSTEAFFGQGTRLTVV.

This clone showed up just a few times. This same CDR3 is encoded by further DNA sequences in the sample. The chain is built from TRBV25-1 and TRBJ2-7; D is unclear. The germline V gene has CDR1 MGHDK and CDR2 SYGVNS. The V end lost 3 bases, the J end lost 4 bases, and 10 bases lay between the germline ends. This CDR3 is built from 13 residues. This chain's CDR3 is CASSDGVRYEQYF. The CDR3 DNA sequence: TGTGCCAGCAGTGATGGAGTTCGATACGAGCAGTACTTC.

The genes are TRBV6-4 and TRBJ2-3, with 7 bases identical to TRBD2. With 3 bases clipped from V and 1 base from J, the junction kept 4 bases outside the gene matches. Germline V gene lookup returns CDR1 MRHNA and CDR2 SNTAGT. The CDR3 spans 15 residues. The CDR3 sequence is CASSESGGGTDTQYF. The DNA of the CDR3 is TGTGCCAGCAGTGAGTCGGGGGGAGGCACAGATACGCAGTATTTT.

In this sample, this clone turned up a few times. This chain connects TRBV11-2 to TRBJ1-2; 8 bases fit TRBD1. CDR1 and CDR2 from the germline V gene are SGHAT and FQNNGV. This CDR3 has 16 residues. The trim removed 5 bases at V and 4 bases at J, leaving 12 bases unmatched. The CDR3 DNA is TGTGCCAGCAGCCCAAACTCCCTAACAGGGGGCTATGGCTACACCTTC. Protein product: CASSPNSLTGGYGYTF.

This clone turned up a few times. The CDR3 DNA is TGTGCCAGCAGCCGACCTCTAGCGGGACAAGAGACCCAGTACTTC. Translating gives CASSRPLAGQETQYF. The J gene is TRBJ2-5, the V gene TRBV6-5; TRBD2 matches 9 bases. The CDR3 contains 15 residues. J gave up 2 bases and V 6 bases, and 7 bases lay outside the gene matches. CDR1 MNHEY and CDR2 SVGAGI come from the germline V gene.

This clone was counted once. This sequence joins TRBV19 and TRBJ1-1; the D gene is possibly TRBD1 (6 bases). V lost 5 bases to trimming and J lost 4 bases, with 23 bases between them. The CDR3 is 17 residues long. CDR1 and CDR2 (germline): LNHDA, SQIVND (reference sequence). CDR3 sequence (DNA): TGTGCCAGTAGTCCAAGGACAGCGGGGATAGAATTCACTGAAGCTTTCTTT. It yields the protein CASSPRTAGIEFTEAFF. Full variable domain (remainder filled in from reference TRBV19 and TRBJ1-1): DGGITQSPKYLFRKEGQNVTLSCEQNLNHDAMYWYRQDPGQGLRLIYYSQIVNDFQKGDIAEGYSVSREKKESFPLTVTSAQKNPTAFYLCASSPRTAGIEFTEAFFGQGTRLTVV.

To note about this clone: Other DNA sequences from this sample encode an identical CDR3 as well. The rearrangement uses TRBV9 and TRBJ1-1; D is undetermined. The V end lost 0 bases, the J end lost 4 bases, and 10 bases lay between the germline ends. The CDR3 extends over 14 amino acids. Germline V gives CDR1 SGDLS, CDR2 YYNGEE. CDR3 sequence: CASSVGGGGTEAFF. For the CDR3, the DNA is TGTGCCAGCAGCGTAGGTGGCGGCGGCACTGAAGCTTTCTTT.

The V and J genes are TRBV9 and TRBJ1-4; D is possibly TRBD1 (6 bases). V was pared by 4 bases and J by 5 bases, with 12 bases between. Germline V gene lookup returns CDR1 SGDLS and CDR2 YYNGEE. The CDR3 sequence is 14 residues long. The chain's CDR3 is CASSPFTGNEKLFF. The CDR3 DNA sequence: TGTGCCAGCAGCCCCTTCACAGGGAATGAAAAACTGTTTTTT.

A single count supports this clone. This sequence joins TRBV19 and TRBJ2-2; D might be TRBD1 (6 bases). The V gene's germline CDR1 is LNHDA and CDR2 SQIVND (reference sequence). This CDR3 has 13 residues. V lost 9 bases and J lost 6, with 14 bases in between. The chain's CDR3 is CASYTGSPGELFF. In nucleotides, the CDR3 is TGTGCCAGCTATACAGGGTCCCCCGGGGAGCTGTTTTTT.

The gene calls are TRBV6-1 and TRBJ1-4; TRBD1 agrees at 9 bases. Trimming removed 10 bases from V and 6 bases from J; junction bases left unmatched: 12. CDR1 and CDR2 from the germline V gene are MNHNS and SASEGT. This CDR3 has 15 residues. In nucleotides, the CDR3 is TGTGCCACCGACAGGGGGTTGGATTGGGATGAAAAACTGTTTTTT. Protein product: CATDRGLDWDEKLFF.